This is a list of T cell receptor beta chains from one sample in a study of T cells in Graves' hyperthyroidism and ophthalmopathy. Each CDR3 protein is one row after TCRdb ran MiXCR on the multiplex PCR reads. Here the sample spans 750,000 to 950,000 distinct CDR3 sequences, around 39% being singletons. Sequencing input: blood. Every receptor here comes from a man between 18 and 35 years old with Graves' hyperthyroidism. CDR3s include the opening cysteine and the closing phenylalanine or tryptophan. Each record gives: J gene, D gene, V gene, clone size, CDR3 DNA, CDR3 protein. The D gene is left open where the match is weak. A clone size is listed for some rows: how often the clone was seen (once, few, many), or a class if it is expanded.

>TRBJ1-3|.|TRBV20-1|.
TGCAGTGCTAGCCTAGCGGGAGTCGGAAACACCATATATTTT
CSASLAGVGNTIYF
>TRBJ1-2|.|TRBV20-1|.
TGCGGTGCTAGAGATCGGGGTTTGTGGGACTATGGCTACACCTTC
CGARDRGLWDYGYTF
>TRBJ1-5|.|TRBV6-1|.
TGTGCCAGCAGCCGCTACCTCGAAGGGCCCCAGCATTTT
CASSRYLEGPQHF
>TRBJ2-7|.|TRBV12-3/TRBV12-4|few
TGTGCCAGCAGTTTCCAGAACGAGCAGTACTTC
CASSFQNEQYF
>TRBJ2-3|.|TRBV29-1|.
TGCAGCGTCACGGGGCCTGGCACAGATACGCAGTATTTT
CSVTGPGTDTQYF
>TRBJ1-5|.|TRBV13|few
TGTGCCAGCAGCTTGAGCGAAGGGCAGAATCAGCCCCAGCATTTT
CASSLSEGQNQPQHF
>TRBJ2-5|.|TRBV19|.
TGTGCCAGTAGTACAGGATCCCCACCAGGCGAGTACTTC
CASSTGSPPGEYF
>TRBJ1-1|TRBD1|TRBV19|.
TGTGCCAGCAGTAAATCGGGACAGTTGAACACTGAAGCTTTCTTT
CASSKSGQLNTEAFF
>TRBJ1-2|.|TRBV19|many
TGTGCCCTTTATGGGGGGCAAGGAGGCTACACCTTC
CALYGGQGGYTF
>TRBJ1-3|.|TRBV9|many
TGTGCCAGCAGCGTACAGGGAAATGGAAACACCATATATTTT
CASSVQGNGNTIYF
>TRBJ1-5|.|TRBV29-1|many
TGCAGCGTTGAACGAGGCTTTGGACAGCCCCAGCATTTT
CSVERGFGQPQHF
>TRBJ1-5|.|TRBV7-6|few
TGTGCCAGCAGCCCCCAGGGGCAATCGCCCCAGCATTTT
CASSPQGQSPQHF
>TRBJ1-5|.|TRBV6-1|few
TGTGCCAGCAGTTACGGGCAGCCCAATCAGCCCCAGCATTTT
CASSYGQPNQPQHF